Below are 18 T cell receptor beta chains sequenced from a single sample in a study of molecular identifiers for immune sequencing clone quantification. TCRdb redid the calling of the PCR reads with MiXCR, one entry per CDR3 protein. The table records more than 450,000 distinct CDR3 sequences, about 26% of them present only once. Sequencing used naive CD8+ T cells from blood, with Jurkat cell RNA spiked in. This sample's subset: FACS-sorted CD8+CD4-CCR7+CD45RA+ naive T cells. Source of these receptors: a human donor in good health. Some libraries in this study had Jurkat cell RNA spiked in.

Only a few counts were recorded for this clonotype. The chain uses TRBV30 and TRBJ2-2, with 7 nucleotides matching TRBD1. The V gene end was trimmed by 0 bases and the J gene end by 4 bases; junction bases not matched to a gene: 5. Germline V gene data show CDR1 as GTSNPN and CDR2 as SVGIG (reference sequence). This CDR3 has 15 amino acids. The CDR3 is CAWSVRQGGTGELFF. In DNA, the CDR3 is TGTGCCTGGAGTGTACGACAGGGCGGCACCGGGGAGCTGTTTTTT.

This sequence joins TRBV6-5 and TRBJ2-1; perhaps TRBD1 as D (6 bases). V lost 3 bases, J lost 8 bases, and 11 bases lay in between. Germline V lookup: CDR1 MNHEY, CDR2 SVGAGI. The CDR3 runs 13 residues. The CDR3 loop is CASSYGGWDEQFF. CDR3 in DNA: TGTGCCAGCAGTTATGGGGGCTGGGATGAGCAGTTCTTC.

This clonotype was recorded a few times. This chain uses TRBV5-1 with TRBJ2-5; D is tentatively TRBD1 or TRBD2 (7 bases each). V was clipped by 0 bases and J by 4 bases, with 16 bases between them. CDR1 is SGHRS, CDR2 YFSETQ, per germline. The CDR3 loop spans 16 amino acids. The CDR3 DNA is TGCGCCAGCAGCTTGGCGTATACAGGGGAGGGAGAGACCCAGTACTTC. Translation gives CASSLAYTGEGETQYF.

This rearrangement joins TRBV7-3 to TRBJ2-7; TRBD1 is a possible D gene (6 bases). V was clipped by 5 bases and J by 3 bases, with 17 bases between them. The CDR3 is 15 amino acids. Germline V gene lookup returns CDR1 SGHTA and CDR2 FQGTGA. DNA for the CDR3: TGTGCCAGCAGCCGAGGGACATACAGAGACTACGAGCAGTACTTC. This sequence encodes CASSRGTYRDYEQYF.

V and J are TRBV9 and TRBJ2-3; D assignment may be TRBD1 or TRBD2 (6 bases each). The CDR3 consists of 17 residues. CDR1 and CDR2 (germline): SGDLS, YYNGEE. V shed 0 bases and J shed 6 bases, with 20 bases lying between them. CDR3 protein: CASSVGGAGTAMDTQYF. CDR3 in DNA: TGTGCCAGCAGCGTAGGGGGGGCCGGGACTGCCATGGATACGCAGTATTTT.

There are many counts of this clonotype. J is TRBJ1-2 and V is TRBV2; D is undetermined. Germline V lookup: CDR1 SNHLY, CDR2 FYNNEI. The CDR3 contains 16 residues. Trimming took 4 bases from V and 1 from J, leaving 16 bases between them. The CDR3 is CASSVRTDTINYGYTF. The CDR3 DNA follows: TGTGCCAGCAGTGTGCGGACGGATACGATTAACTATGGCTACACCTTC.

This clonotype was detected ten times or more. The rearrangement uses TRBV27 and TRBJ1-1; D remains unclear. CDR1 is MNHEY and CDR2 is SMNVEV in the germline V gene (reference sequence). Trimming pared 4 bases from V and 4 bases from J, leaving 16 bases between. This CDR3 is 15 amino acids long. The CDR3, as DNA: TGTGCCAGCAGTTCCCAACTGAGTCTGGGCACTGAAGCTTTCTTT. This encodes CASSSQLSLGTEAFF.

CDR3 coding DNA: TGTGCCAGCAGCTTACGGGGACGAGGGGCCAAAAACATTCAGTACTTC. Translated, it gives CASSLRGRGAKNIQYF. V usage is TRBV11-1 and J usage is TRBJ2-4; TRBD1 or TRBD2 may be the D gene (5 bases each). The germline CDR1 and CDR2 sequences are SGHAT and FQDESV (reference sequence). The ends were cut back, 2 bases at V and 1 base at J, with 12 bases in the middle. The CDR3 extends over 16 amino acids.

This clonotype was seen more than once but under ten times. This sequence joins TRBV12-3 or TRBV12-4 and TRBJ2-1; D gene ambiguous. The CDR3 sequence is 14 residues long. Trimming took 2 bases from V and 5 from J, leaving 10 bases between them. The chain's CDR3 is CASSLSQKNNEQFF. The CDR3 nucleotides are TGTGCCAGCAGTTTAAGTCAGAAAAACAATGAGCAGTTCTTC.

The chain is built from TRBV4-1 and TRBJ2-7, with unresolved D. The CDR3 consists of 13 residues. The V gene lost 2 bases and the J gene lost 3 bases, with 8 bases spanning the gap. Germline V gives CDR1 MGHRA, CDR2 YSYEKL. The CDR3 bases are TGCGCCAGCAGCCAACGGAATGACTACGAGCAGTACTTC. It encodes CASSQRNDYEQYF.

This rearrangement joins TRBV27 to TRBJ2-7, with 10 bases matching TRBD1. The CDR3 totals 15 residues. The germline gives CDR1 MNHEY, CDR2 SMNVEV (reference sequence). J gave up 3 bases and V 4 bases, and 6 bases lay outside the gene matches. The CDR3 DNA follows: TGTGCCAGCAGTTCATTCGGACAGGGGGTCTACGAGCAGTACTTC. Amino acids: CASSSFGQGVYEQYF.

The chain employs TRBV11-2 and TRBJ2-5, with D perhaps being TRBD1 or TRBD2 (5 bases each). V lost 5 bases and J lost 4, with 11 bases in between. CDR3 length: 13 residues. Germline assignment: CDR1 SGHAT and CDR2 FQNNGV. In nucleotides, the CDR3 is TGTGCCAGCAGCCGGGGACCTGGAGAGACCCAGTACTTC. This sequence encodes CASSRGPGETQYF.

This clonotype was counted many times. The DNA for the CDR3 is TGTGCCTGGAGTGTTGGAGGGTCCTACGAGCAGTACTTC. This codes for CAWSVGGSYEQYF. The chain joins TRBV30 to TRBJ2-7; D perhaps matches TRBD2 (6 bases). The CDR3 is made up of 13 amino acids. Germline values: CDR1 GTSNPN, CDR2 SVGIG (reference sequence). V gave up 0 bases and J gave up 1 base, with 7 bases separating them.

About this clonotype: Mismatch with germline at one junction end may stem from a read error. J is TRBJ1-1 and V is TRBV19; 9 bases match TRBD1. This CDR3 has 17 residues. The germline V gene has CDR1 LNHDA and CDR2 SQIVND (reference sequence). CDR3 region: CASSITDRGYVNAEAFF. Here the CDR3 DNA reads TGTGCCAGTAGTATAACCGACAGGGGGTACGTGAACGCTGAAGCTTTCTTT.

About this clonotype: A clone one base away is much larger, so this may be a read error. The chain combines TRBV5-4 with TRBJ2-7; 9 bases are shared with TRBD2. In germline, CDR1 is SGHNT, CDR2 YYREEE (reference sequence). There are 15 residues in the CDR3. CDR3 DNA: TGTACCAGCAGCTTTGGGGCGGGAGGGGCCTACGAGCAGTACTTC. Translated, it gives CTSSFGAGGAYEQYF.

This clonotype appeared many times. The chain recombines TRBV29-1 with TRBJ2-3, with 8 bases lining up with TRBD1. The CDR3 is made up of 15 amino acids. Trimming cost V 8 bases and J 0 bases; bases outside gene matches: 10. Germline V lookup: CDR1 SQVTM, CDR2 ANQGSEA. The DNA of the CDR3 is TGCAGCTGCGACAGGGGCGAATCTAGCACAGATACGCAGTATTTT. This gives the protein CSCDRGESSTDTQYF.

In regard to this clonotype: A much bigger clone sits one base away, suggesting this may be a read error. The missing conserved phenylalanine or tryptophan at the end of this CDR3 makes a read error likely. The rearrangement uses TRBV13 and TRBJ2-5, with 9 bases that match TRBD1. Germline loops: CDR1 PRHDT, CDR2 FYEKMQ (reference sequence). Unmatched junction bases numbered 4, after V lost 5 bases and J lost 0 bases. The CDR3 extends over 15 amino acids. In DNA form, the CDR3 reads TGTGCCAGCAGCGCAAGGACAGGGGACCAAGAGACCCAGTACTCC. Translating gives CASSARTGDQETQYS.

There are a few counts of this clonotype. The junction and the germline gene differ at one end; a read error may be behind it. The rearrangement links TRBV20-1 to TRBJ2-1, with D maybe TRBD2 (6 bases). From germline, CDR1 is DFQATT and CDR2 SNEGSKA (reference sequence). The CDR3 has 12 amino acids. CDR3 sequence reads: CTALRLVNEQFF. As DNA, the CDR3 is TGCACTGCTCTTAGACTAGTTAATGAGCAGTTCTTC.